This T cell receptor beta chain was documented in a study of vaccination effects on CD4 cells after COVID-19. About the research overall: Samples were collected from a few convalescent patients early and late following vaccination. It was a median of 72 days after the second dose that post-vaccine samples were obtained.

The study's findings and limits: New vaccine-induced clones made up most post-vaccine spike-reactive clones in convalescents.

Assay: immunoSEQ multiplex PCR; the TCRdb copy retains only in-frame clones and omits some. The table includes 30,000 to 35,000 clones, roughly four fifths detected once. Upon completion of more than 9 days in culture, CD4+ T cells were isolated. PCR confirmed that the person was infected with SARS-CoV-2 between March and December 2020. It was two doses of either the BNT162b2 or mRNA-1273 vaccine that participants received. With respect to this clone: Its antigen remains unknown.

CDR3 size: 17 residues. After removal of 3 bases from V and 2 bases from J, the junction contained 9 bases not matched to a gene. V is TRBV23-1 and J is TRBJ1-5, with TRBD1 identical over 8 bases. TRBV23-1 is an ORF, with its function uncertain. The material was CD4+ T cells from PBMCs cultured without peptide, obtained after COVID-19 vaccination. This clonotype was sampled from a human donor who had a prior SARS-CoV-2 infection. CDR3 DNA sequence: TGCGCCAGCAGTCATCCCCCGGACAGGGCGGGCAATCAGCCCCAGCATTTT. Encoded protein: CASSHPPDRAGNQPQHF.